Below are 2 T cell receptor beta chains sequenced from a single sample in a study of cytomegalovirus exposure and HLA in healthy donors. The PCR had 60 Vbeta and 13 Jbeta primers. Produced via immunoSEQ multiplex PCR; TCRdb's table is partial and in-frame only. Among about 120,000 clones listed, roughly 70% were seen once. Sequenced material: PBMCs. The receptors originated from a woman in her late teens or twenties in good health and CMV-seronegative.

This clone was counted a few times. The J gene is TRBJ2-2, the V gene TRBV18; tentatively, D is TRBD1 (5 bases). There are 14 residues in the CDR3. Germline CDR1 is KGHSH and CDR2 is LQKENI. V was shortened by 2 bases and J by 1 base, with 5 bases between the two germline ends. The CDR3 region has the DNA TGTGCCAGCTCACCAGGACAGAACACCGGGGAGCTGTTTTTT. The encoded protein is CASSPGQNTGELFF. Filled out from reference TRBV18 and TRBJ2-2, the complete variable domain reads NAGVMQNPRHLVRRRGQEARLRCSPMKGHSHVYWYRQLPEEGLKFMVYLQKENIIDESGMPKERFSAEFPKEGPSILRIQQVVRGDSAAYFCASSPGQNTGELFFGEGSRLTVL.

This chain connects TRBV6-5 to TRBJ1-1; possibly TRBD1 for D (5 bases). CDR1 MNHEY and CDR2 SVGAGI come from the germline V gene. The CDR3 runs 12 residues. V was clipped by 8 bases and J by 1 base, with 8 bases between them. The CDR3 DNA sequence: TGTGCCAGCTGTGGACAGAACACTGAAGCTTTCTTT. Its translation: CASCGQNTEAFF.